This T cell receptor beta chain derives from a study of neoadjuvant anti-PD-1 for oral cavity cancer. Whole-study context: Before surgery, most patients got three to four biweekly 3 mg/kg nivolumab doses. Around day 43, patients without progression received a fourth nivolumab dose before surgery.

Measured with immunoSEQ multiplex PCR; TCRdb has only the in-frame clones, and not every one. The sample has roughly 13,000 clones, 75% seen once; the top ten hold around 2%. The germline V and J ends were trimmed by 5 bases and 7 bases, with 15 bases remaining between them. The CDR3 length is 14 residues. Per germline, CDR1 SGHRS and CDR2 YFSETQ. The time point is: after neoadjuvant nivolumab, at surgical resection. Analysis of PBMCs was direct, with no culture step. This chain connects TRBV5-1 to TRBJ2-2; D is perhaps TRBD2 (6 bases). The TCR comes from a person aged 35-79 years with oral cavity squamous cell carcinoma. The source material was PBMCs, sampled after nivolumab (anti-PD-1) treatment. Written as DNA, the CDR3 is TGCGCCAGCAGATGGAATAGCGGTCGCGGGGAGCTGTTTTTT. It translates to CASRWNSGRGELFF.